The 7 T cell receptor beta chains below all came from one sample that was sequenced in a study of blood T cell repertoires in COVID-19. Here immunoSEQ multiplex PCR was the method, and the copy in TCRdb shows in-frame clones only, minus some. The sample lists approximately 470,000 clones; about 85% were seen once. The sequencing sample was made of PBMCs or T cells enriched from blood (not recorded which). Receptors were obtained from a woman aged 18-29 years who had recovered from COVID-19.

This chain links TRBV14 with TRBJ1-4; 9 bases are shared with TRBD1. Germline CDR1 is SGHDN and CDR2 is FVKESK. CDR3 length equals 17 residues. With 6 bases clipped from V and 8 bases from J, the junction kept 16 bases outside the gene matches. The chain's CDR3 is CASRTRPIQGAREKLFF. DNA of the CDR3: TGTGCCAGCAGGACAAGGCCTATACAGGGGGCGAGGGAAAAACTGTTTTTT.

The chain carries TRBV28 and TRBJ1-1, with 8 bases fitting TRBD1. Trimming cost V 8 bases and J 1 base; bases outside gene matches: 6. The CDR3 sequence is 14 residues long. CDR1 is MDHEN and CDR2 is SYDVKM in the germline V gene. Here the CDR3 reads CASCRDRTNTEAFF. The CDR3 bases are TGTGCCAGCTGCCGGGACAGGACGAACACTGAAGCTTTCTTT.

The genes are TRBV5-4 and TRBJ2-1; 8 bases are shared with TRBD2. CDR1 SGHNT and CDR2 YYREEE come from the germline V gene (reference sequence). V dropped 4 bases and J dropped 9; count of bases not matched to a gene: 9. The CDR3 is made up of 14 amino acids. CDR3 nucleotides: TGTGCCAGCAGCGGGGGGACTAGTCAGGGTGAGCAGTTCTTC. It is translated as CASSGGTSQGEQFF.

The chain is built from TRBV19 and TRBJ1-2; possible D gene TRBD1, 5 bases. This CDR3 is 12 amino acids long. Between the trimmed V and J ends, which lost 9 bases and 4 bases, there was a span of 12 bases. Germline V gene data show CDR1 as LNHDA and CDR2 as SQIVND (reference sequence). CDR3 loop: CASSDSLYGYTF. In nucleotides, the CDR3 is TGTGCCAGCTCCGACAGCCTCTATGGCTACACCTTC.

This rearrangement joins TRBV27 to TRBJ2-3; 11 bases align to TRBD2. Per germline, CDR1 MNHEY and CDR2 SMNVEV (reference sequence). The trim removed 5 bases at V and 2 bases at J, leaving 6 bases unmatched. This CDR3 spans 16 amino acids. The CDR3 reads CASSPLAGVVTDTQYF. The CDR3 DNA is TGTGCCAGCAGTCCACTAGCGGGGGTGGTCACAGATACGCAGTATTTT.

This clone was detected only once. The chain recombines TRBV10-3 with TRBJ1-2; 8 bases agree with TRBD1. V dropped 4 bases and J dropped 1; count of bases not matched to a gene: 5. The germline V gene has CDR1 ENHRY and CDR2 SYGVKD. The CDR3 runs to 15 residues. The CDR3 DNA reads as TGTGCCATCAGTGTGAGGACAGGGAATAACTATGGCTACACCTTC. This codes for CAISVRTGNNYGYTF.

The J gene is TRBJ2-5, the V gene TRBV2; 7 positions match TRBD2. This CDR3 is built from 18 residues. The J segment lost 2 bases and the V segment lost 6 bases, leaving 18 bases of the junction unmatched. CDR1 is SNHLY, CDR2 FYNNEI, per germline. CDR3 loop: CASSARGLGTIIQETQYF. In nucleotides, the CDR3 is TGTGCCAGCAGCGCCCGGGGGTTGGGGACTATTATTCAAGAGACCCAGTACTTC.